This passage covers 21 T cell receptor beta chains from one sample sequenced in a study of shared clonotypes between healthy human individuals. Measured with immunoSEQ multiplex PCR; TCRdb has only the in-frame clones, and not every one. Among roughly 2.1 million clones listed, just over 90% were seen once. It was CD45RO-negative cells, positively selected for CCR7, that made up naive CD8 cells, with terminally differentiated effector memory CD45RA+ cells excluded. Sequencing was performed on naive CD8+ T cells from PBMCs. The receptor source for this set is a young man in good health. Some clones in this sample may be carry-over from other donors' samples.

This rearrangement joins TRBV19 to TRBJ2-1, with TRBD2 matching 7 bases. Germline V CDR1 and CDR2: LNHDA, SQIVND (reference sequence). V shed 0 bases and J 9 bases; nucleotides not matched to a gene: 8. The CDR3 has 15 amino acids. The CDR3 sequence: CASSIDLGTKIEQFF. DNA of the CDR3: TGTGCCAGTAGTATAGATCTTGGGACTAAGATTGAGCAGTTCTTC.

The genes are TRBV19 and TRBJ2-7, with TRBD1 as a possible D gene (6 bases). The V gene's germline CDR1 is LNHDA and CDR2 SQIVND (reference sequence). V lost 3 bases, J lost 2 bases, and 8 bases lay in between. CDR3 length: 13 residues. Here the CDR3 DNA reads TGTGCCAGTAGTATGGACAGCGCCTACGAGCAGTACTTC. Protein sequence: CASSMDSAYEQYF.

J is TRBJ1-1 and V is TRBV7-9, with D possibly being TRBD1 (6 bases). CDR1 is SEHNR and CDR2 is FQNEAQ in the germline V gene (reference sequence). The CDR3 consists of 15 residues. The V end lost 5 bases, the J end lost 5 bases, and 18 bases lay between the germline ends. Here the CDR3 DNA reads TGTGCCAGCAGCGCAAAGATGGCAGGGGTTACTGAAGCTTTCTTT. As protein: CASSAKMAGVTEAFF.

This sequence joins TRBV7-6 and TRBJ2-2, with D hard to call. The V and J ends lost 1 base and 5 bases respectively, with 8 bases between them. CDR1 SGHVS and CDR2 FNYEAQ come from the germline V gene. The CDR3 is 14 amino acids. The CDR3 loop reads CASSLVGETGELFF. Here the CDR3 DNA reads TGTGCCAGCAGCTTAGTTGGTGAGACCGGGGAGCTGTTTTTT.

The J gene is TRBJ2-7, the V gene TRBV10-3; 8 bases map to TRBD1. With 6 bases clipped from V and 5 bases from J, the junction kept 6 bases outside the gene matches. The CDR3 length is 13 residues. In germline, CDR1 is ENHRY, CDR2 SYGVKD. CDR3: CAIRKDRADEQYF. For the CDR3, the DNA is TGTGCCATCAGGAAGGACAGGGCTGACGAGCAGTACTTC.

The CDR3 sequence is CAWSEDPNTEAFF. The CDR3 nucleotides read TGTGCCTGGAGCGAGGACCCGAACACTGAAGCTTTCTTT. V usage is TRBV30 and J usage is TRBJ1-1; D gene ambiguous. Between the trimmed V and J ends, which lost 3 bases and 1 base, there was a span of 9 bases. The CDR3 is made up of 13 amino acids. Per the germline V gene, CDR1 is GTSNPN and CDR2 is SVGIG (reference sequence).

Turning to this clone: The sample carries other DNA sequences with the same CDR3. The chain carries TRBV11-3 and TRBJ2-1, with a possible D match to TRBD2 (5 bases). Trimming left V 5 bases short and J 2 bases short, with 10 bases between. CDR3 size: 14 residues. Germline CDR1 reads SGHNT; CDR2 reads YENEEA. CDR3 DNA: TGTGCCAGCAGCCTAGCTGGGGCCTACAATGAGCAGTTCTTC. Amino acids: CASSLAGAYNEQFF.

The chain recombines TRBV7-2 with TRBJ1-1; tentative D call: TRBD1 (5 bases). Trimming removed 4 bases at V and 1 base at J, with 13 bases between. CDR1 and CDR2 (germline): SGHTA, FQGNSA. The CDR3 runs to 15 residues. The CDR3 DNA reads TGTGCCAGCAGCTCTCCAGGGTTGGCGAACACTGAAGCTTTCTTT. Translation gives CASSSPGLANTEAFF.

This rearrangement joins TRBV28 to TRBJ2-7; 7 nucleotides line up with TRBD1. The CDR3 covers 18 residues. Germline-derived CDR1 and CDR2 are MDHEN and SYDVKM. V lost 3 bases to trimming and J lost 3 bases; unmatched junction nucleotides: 17. This CDR3 is CASSFIPRDSSLYYEQYF. The CDR3 bases are TGTGCCAGCAGTTTCATCCCCCGGGACAGTTCTCTCTACTACGAGCAGTACTTC.

The rearrangement joins TRBV9 to TRBJ2-7, with D hard to call. The CDR3 extends over 16 amino acids. CDR1 SGDLS and CDR2 YYNGEE come from the germline V gene. V shed 5 bases and J shed 0 bases, with 18 bases lying between them. The CDR3: CASSQTPVEASYEQYF. The DNA of the CDR3 is TGTGCCAGCAGTCAAACTCCCGTGGAAGCCTCCTACGAGCAGTACTTC.

As DNA, the CDR3 is TGTGCTAGTGGTTTGATACAGGGTTCCGGGGAGCTGTTTTTT. Its translation is CASGLIQGSGELFF. The V call is TRBV12-5, the J call TRBJ2-2, with D perhaps TRBD1 (6 bases). Germline values: CDR1 LGHNT, CDR2 FRNRAP. This CDR3 has 14 residues. V was cut by 2 bases and J by 6 bases, with 10 bases left in between.

The V gene is TRBV7-8, the J gene TRBJ2-7; D remains unclear. The CDR3 is 13 amino acids. Germline CDR1 SGHVS, CDR2 FQNEAQ. The V end was cut by 8 bases, the J end by 2 bases, with 13 bases between. The CDR3 DNA reads as TGTGCCAGCGCGTGGGGAAAAACCTACGAGCAGTACTTC. This sequence encodes CASAWGKTYEQYF.

The V gene is TRBV5-1, the J gene TRBJ1-2; tentative D call: TRBD1 (6 bases). The germline CDR1 and CDR2 sequences are SGHRS and YFSETQ. The V end was cut by 5 bases, the J end by 2 bases, with 22 bases between. The CDR3 contains 17 residues. This chain's CDR3 is CASSYSGDPNLNYGYTF. The CDR3 bases are TGCGCCAGCAGTTACTCAGGGGACCCAAACCTCAACTATGGCTACACCTTC.

The J gene is TRBJ1-2, the V gene TRBV6-5; unclear D gene. With 7 bases removed from V and 1 base from J, the gap between germline ends came to 13 bases. This CDR3 region has 14 residues. Germline CDR1 and CDR2: MNHEY and SVGAGI. The CDR3 sequence is CASTDGRVNYGYTF. The CDR3 region has the DNA TGTGCCAGCACCGACGGACGGGTTAACTATGGCTACACCTTC.

This clone appeared once. The chain carries TRBV4-3 and TRBJ1-4, with a weak D call TRBD1 (5 bases). The CDR3 is made up of 15 amino acids. Germline CDR1 LGHNA, CDR2 YSLEER. V gave up 0 bases and J gave up 7 bases, with 12 bases separating them. This CDR3 reads CASSQDPGSLEKLFF. The CDR3 DNA is TGCGCCAGCAGCCAAGATCCAGGGTCCCTTGAAAAACTGTTTTTT.

This clone has a single count. V usage is TRBV5-4 and J usage is TRBJ1-2; a weak D match, TRBD1 (6 bases). Germline V lookup: CDR1 SGHNT, CDR2 YYREEE (reference sequence). The ends were cut back, 0 bases at V and 7 bases at J, with 16 bases in the middle. The CDR3 spans 15 residues. CDR3 protein: CASSLERGANSGYTF. The CDR3 DNA sequence: TGTGCCAGCAGCTTGGAACGGGGGGCGAATTCTGGCTACACCTTC.

The chain employs TRBV7-9 and TRBJ1-1; D remains ambiguous. Trimming took off 2 bases at V and 0 bases at J, with 4 bases between the two ends. Germline V lookup: CDR1 SEHNR, CDR2 FQNEAQ (reference sequence). The CDR3 runs 13 residues. CDR3 sequence reads: CASSLPMNTEAFF. As DNA, the CDR3 is TGTGCCAGCAGCTTACCGATGAACACTGAAGCTTTCTTT.

The chain employs TRBV6-8 and TRBJ2-3; TRBD1 is a possible D gene (5 bases). V dropped 6 bases and J dropped 8 bases, with 24 bases sitting between them. Germline V lookup: CDR1 MNHGY, CDR2 SAAAGT. The CDR3 totals 16 residues. The CDR3 loop reads CASRYIAIMGPGTQYF. CDR3 DNA: TGTGCCAGCAGGTATATAGCCATAATGGGGCCGGGTACGCAGTATTTT.

The rearrangement links TRBV15 to TRBJ2-7; perhaps TRBD1 as D (5 bases). The germline CDR1 and CDR2 sequences are LNHNV and YYDKDF (reference sequence). The V end lost 5 bases, the J end lost 4 bases, and 18 bases lay between the germline ends. This CDR3 region has 15 residues. CDR3 sequence reads: CATSLLDSSSYEQYF. The CDR3 DNA reads TGTGCCACCAGCCTATTAGACAGTAGCAGTTACGAGCAGTACTTC.

The chain combines TRBV4-1 with TRBJ2-2; 10 bases align to TRBD2. The trim removed 3 bases at V and 2 bases at J, leaving 12 bases unmatched. This CDR3 comprises 19 residues. Germline-derived CDR1 and CDR2 are MGHRA and YSYEKL. CDR3 region: CASSQDGVLAGVNTGELFF. In nucleotides, the CDR3 is TGCGCCAGCAGCCAGGATGGGGTCCTAGCGGGAGTAAACACCGGGGAGCTGTTTTTT.

J is TRBJ2-5 and V is TRBV6-1, with no clear D. The end of the DNA is better explained by TRBJ2-7, so the J call may be wrong. CDR1 MNHNS and CDR2 SASEGT come from the germline V gene. The CDR3 is 11 residues long. CDR3 nucleotide sequence: TGTGCCAGCAGTGAAGCGTCCGAGCAGTACTTC. Translated: CASSEASEQYF.